This T cell receptor (beta chain) was sequenced during a study of blood T cell repertoires in COVID-19. Study details: The analysed material was cDNA or gDNA that came from T cells, B-cell-depleted T cells, or PBMCs.

The repertoire was sequenced with immunoSEQ multiplex PCR; TCRdb's copy has only in-frame clones and lacks some. The data hold some 170,000 clones, with about 80% observed a single time. Trimming pared 4 bases from V and 3 bases from J, leaving 10 bases between. The CDR3 is made up of 14 amino acids. In germline, CDR1 is WSHSY, CDR2 SAAADI. This chain links TRBV10-2 with TRBJ1-5, with D uncertain. The TCR originated in a woman aged 70-85 years with acute or convalescent COVID-19. The sample consisted of peripheral blood. Here the CDR3 DNA reads TGCGCCAGCAGTGCCGGCAGGTCCAATCAGCCCCAGCATTTT. Residues: CASSAGRSNQPQHF.